This is a list of T cell receptor beta chains from one sample in a study of graft-versus-host responses after intestinal transplantation. The data were produced by immunoSEQ multiplex PCR, yet TCRdb's version contains in-frame clones alone and is incomplete. The table includes about 99,000 clones, less than 90% detected once. Antigens of these TCRs are unknown. The material sequenced was unstimulated CD4+ T cells sorted from spleen or lymph node cells, taken before intestinal transplant. These receptor sequences come from a human donor who received an intestinal transplant. The CDR3 runs from the conserved cysteine through the conserved F or W. A D gene is named only where the DNA matches it firmly. The listing skips clone size in some rows; elsewhere it reads once, few, many or a size class.

CDR3 protein: CASSFTGQGAAVITF
CDR3 DNA: TGTGCCAGCAGCTTTACGGGACAGGGGGCTGCGGTGATCACCTTC
clone size: -
D gene: TRBD1
J gene: TRBJ1-2
V gene: TRBV5-6

CDR3 protein: CASRHDRREGSVVLFGNQPQHF
CDR3 DNA: TGTGCAAGTCGCCACGATAGGAGGGAGGGATCGGTAGTCCTTTTTGGCAATCAGCCCCAGCATTTT
clone size: -
D gene: -
J gene: TRBJ1-5
V gene: TRBV12-2

CDR3 protein: CASPRGQGHEQYF
CDR3 DNA: TGTGCCAGCCCGCGGGGACAGGGCCACGAGCAGTACTTC
clone size: few
D gene: TRBD1
J gene: TRBJ2-7
V gene: TRBV9

CDR3 protein: CASSQGQGEWETQYF
CDR3 DNA: TGCGCCAGCAGCCAAGGACAGGGGGAGTGGGAGACCCAGTACTTC
clone size: -
D gene: TRBD1
J gene: TRBJ2-5
V gene: TRBV4-1

CDR3 protein: CASSFPGQPQHF
CDR3 DNA: TGTGCCAGCAGCTTTCCGGGACAGCCCCAGCATTTT
clone size: -
D gene: -
J gene: TRBJ1-5
V gene: TRBV7-2

CDR3 protein: CASSSEGRVNGYTF
CDR3 DNA: TGTGCCAGCAGTTCCGAAGGGAGAGTCAATGGCTACACCTTC
clone size: few
D gene: -
J gene: TRBJ1-2
V gene: TRBV5-4

CDR3 protein: CASSTGQGLHSYNEQFF
CDR3 DNA: TGTGCCAGTAGCACTGGACAGGGGCTCCACTCCTACAATGAGCAGTTCTTC
clone size: -
D gene: TRBD1
J gene: TRBJ2-1
V gene: TRBV19

CDR3 protein: CARSPGTNQETQYF
CDR3 DNA: TGTGCCAGATCCCCTGGGACAAACCAAGAGACCCAGTACTTC
clone size: -
D gene: -
J gene: TRBJ2-5
V gene: TRBV2

CDR3 protein: CASSPGARSGYGYTF
CDR3 DNA: TGTGCCAGCAGCCCTGGGGCCCGTTCAGGCTATGGCTACACCTTC
clone size: -
D gene: -
J gene: TRBJ1-2
V gene: TRBV6-5

CDR3 protein: CASDIGVYEQYF
CDR3 DNA: TGTGCCAGCGACATAGGGGTCTACGAGCAGTACTTC
clone size: -
D gene: -
J gene: TRBJ2-7
V gene: TRBV2

CDR3 protein: CASSFPGQGYEQYF
CDR3 DNA: TGTGCCAGCAGCTTTCCGGGACAGGGTTACGAGCAGTACTTC
clone size: -
D gene: TRBD1
J gene: TRBJ2-7
V gene: TRBV11-2

CDR3 protein: CASRYLQGPYEQYF
CDR3 DNA: TGCGCCAGCAGGTACCTACAGGGGCCCTACGAGCAGTACTTC
clone size: -
D gene: TRBD1
J gene: TRBJ2-7
V gene: TRBV5-1

CDR3 protein: CASSYQDIQYF
CDR3 DNA: TGTGCCAGCAGCTATCAAGACATTCAGTACTTC
clone size: -
D gene: -
J gene: TRBJ2-4
V gene: TRBV7-9

CDR3 protein: CASSWTANEKLFF
CDR3 DNA: TGCGCCAGCAGTTGGACAGCTAATGAAAAACTGTTTTTT
clone size: -
D gene: -
J gene: TRBJ1-4
V gene: TRBV6-5

CDR3 protein: CASSQPKSSYNEQFF
CDR3 DNA: TGCGCCAGCAGCCAACCCAAGAGCTCCTACAATGAGCAGTTCTTC
clone size: -
D gene: -
J gene: TRBJ2-1
V gene: TRBV4-1

CDR3 protein: CASQQTVAGVDTQYF
CDR3 DNA: TGTGCCAGCCAACAGACGGTAGCGGGGGTTGATACGCAGTATTTT
clone size: -
D gene: TRBD2
J gene: TRBJ2-3
V gene: TRBV5-4

CDR3 protein: CASSFFETDTQYF
CDR3 DNA: TGTGCCAGCAGCTTTTTCGAAACAGATACGCAGTATTTT
clone size: once
D gene: -
J gene: TRBJ2-3
V gene: TRBV7-9

CDR3 protein: CASSATGISYNEQFF
CDR3 DNA: TGTGCCAGCAGCGCTACAGGGATCTCCTACAATGAGCAGTTCTTC
clone size: -
D gene: -
J gene: TRBJ2-1
V gene: TRBV5-4

CDR3 protein: CASSPRDRFNEQYF
CDR3 DNA: TGTGCCAGCAGCCCTCGTGACAGATTCAACGAGCAGTACTTC
clone size: -
D gene: -
J gene: TRBJ2-7
V gene: TRBV11-2

CDR3 protein: CASRSTGSTEAFF
CDR3 DNA: TGTGCCAGCAGAAGTACAGGGAGCACTGAAGCTTTCTTT
clone size: once
D gene: -
J gene: TRBJ1-1
V gene: TRBV6-5

CDR3 protein: CASSTGTGGAGSTEAFF
CDR3 DNA: TGTGCCAGTAGTACAGGGACAGGGGGCGCGGGGAGCACTGAAGCTTTCTTT
clone size: -
D gene: TRBD1
J gene: TRBJ1-1
V gene: TRBV19

CDR3 protein: CASSYDRLGLQPQHF
CDR3 DNA: TGTGCCAGCAGTTACGACAGATTAGGTCTTCAGCCCCAGCATTTT
clone size: -
D gene: -
J gene: TRBJ1-5
V gene: TRBV6-5

CDR3 protein: CAISAGYEQYF
CDR3 DNA: TGTGCCATCAGTGCGGGGTACGAGCAGTACTTC
clone size: -
D gene: -
J gene: TRBJ2-7
V gene: TRBV10-3

CDR3 protein: CASSEEHGGEQYF
CDR3 DNA: TGTGCCAGCTCGGAGGAACACGGCGGCGAGCAGTACTTC
clone size: -
D gene: -
J gene: TRBJ2-7
V gene: TRBV6-4

CDR3 protein: CASSGAVTTGYTF
CDR3 DNA: TGTGCCAGCAGTGGGGCCGTAACTACAGGCTACACCTTC
clone size: -
D gene: -
J gene: TRBJ1-2
V gene: TRBV6-5

CDR3 protein: CASSPAGRNEQFF
CDR3 DNA: TGTGCCAGCAGTCCAGCGGGTCGCAATGAGCAGTTCTTC
clone size: -
D gene: -
J gene: TRBJ2-1
V gene: TRBV28

CDR3 protein: CASSPYGGLGVNEQFF
CDR3 DNA: TGTGCCAGCAGCCCCTACGGTGGGTTAGGAGTCAATGAGCAGTTCTTC
clone size: few
D gene: -
J gene: TRBJ2-1
V gene: TRBV7-9

CDR3 protein: CASRSPQGGTEAFF
CDR3 DNA: TGCGCCAGCAGGTCTCCACAGGGAGGCACTGAAGCTTTCTTT
clone size: -
D gene: -
J gene: TRBJ1-1
V gene: TRBV4-1

CDR3 protein: CASSISGGAGLGSPLHF
CDR3 DNA: TGTGCCAGCAGCATCAGTGGGGGGGCAGGCCTGGGTTCACCCCTCCACTTT
clone size: -
D gene: -
J gene: TRBJ1-6
V gene: TRBV11-2

CDR3 protein: CASSPHSPGGTGELFF
CDR3 DNA: TGTGCCAGCAGCCCCCACTCCCCTGGGGGCACCGGGGAGCTGTTTTTT
clone size: -
D gene: -
J gene: TRBJ2-2
V gene: TRBV7-3

CDR3 protein: CASSLEGQLRGSPLHF
CDR3 DNA: TGTGCCAGCAGCTTAGAAGGACAGTTAAGAGGTTCACCCCTCCACTTT
clone size: -
D gene: -
J gene: TRBJ1-6
V gene: TRBV7-9

CDR3 protein: CASSLTGTRNTGELFF
CDR3 DNA: TGTGCCAGCAGCTTAACCGGGACTAGAAACACCGGGGAGCTGTTTTTT
clone size: -
D gene: TRBD2
J gene: TRBJ2-2
V gene: TRBV7-3

CDR3 protein: CASSLRFGEQYF
CDR3 DNA: TGTGCCAGCAGTTTAAGGTTTGGGGAGCAGTACTTC
clone size: -
D gene: -
J gene: TRBJ2-7
V gene: TRBV27

CDR3 protein: CASSLGTGGLNTEAFF
CDR3 DNA: TGCGCCAGCAGCCTAGGGACAGGGGGTTTGAACACTGAAGCTTTCTTT
clone size: -
D gene: TRBD1
J gene: TRBJ1-1
V gene: TRBV5-1

CDR3 protein: CASSQVTSPENIQYF
CDR3 DNA: TGTGCCAGCAGCCAAGTTACTTCTCCAGAAAACATTCAGTACTTC
clone size: -
D gene: -
J gene: TRBJ2-4
V gene: TRBV4-2

CDR3 protein: CASSEGRDSNYGYTF
CDR3 DNA: TGTGCCAGCAGTGAGGGTCGGGACAGTAACTATGGCTACACCTTC
clone size: -
D gene: TRBD1
J gene: TRBJ1-2
V gene: TRBV6-1

CDR3 protein: CASSLTRGGYYNEQFF
CDR3 DNA: TGTGCCAGCAGCTTAACGCGGGGCGGCTACTACAATGAGCAGTTCTTC
clone size: -
D gene: -
J gene: TRBJ2-1
V gene: TRBV7-3

CDR3 protein: CASSWQQETQYF
CDR3 DNA: TGTGCCAGCAGTTGGCAGCAAGAGACCCAGTACTTC
clone size: -
D gene: -
J gene: TRBJ2-5
V gene: TRBV6-1

CDR3 protein: CASTRTSGRREQYF
CDR3 DNA: TGTGCCAGCACCCGGACTAGCGGGAGACGCGAGCAGTACTTC
clone size: -
D gene: TRBD2
J gene: TRBJ2-7
V gene: TRBV28

CDR3 protein: CASSLLAGGFNEQFF
CDR3 DNA: TGTGCCAGCAGCCTTCTAGCGGGAGGTTTCAATGAGCAGTTCTTC
clone size: -
D gene: TRBD2
J gene: TRBJ2-1
V gene: TRBV11-3

CDR3 protein: CASSIANGFQPQHF
CDR3 DNA: TGTGCCAGTAGTATAGCGAACGGATTCCAGCCCCAGCATTTT
clone size: once
D gene: -
J gene: TRBJ1-5
V gene: TRBV19

CDR3 protein: CASSVRGTDTQYF
CDR3 DNA: TGTGCCAGCAGCGTAAGAGGCACAGATACGCAGTATTTT
clone size: -
D gene: -
J gene: TRBJ2-3
V gene: TRBV9

CDR3 protein: CASTPSLGANVLTF
CDR3 DNA: TGTGCCAGTACCCCATCGCTTGGGGCCAACGTCCTGACTTTC
clone size: -
D gene: -
J gene: TRBJ2-6
V gene: TRBV19

CDR3 protein: CASKSGREADTQYF
CDR3 DNA: TGCGCCAGCAAGTCGGGGCGGGAGGCAGATACGCAGTATTTT
clone size: -
D gene: TRBD2
J gene: TRBJ2-3
V gene: TRBV5-1

CDR3 protein: CASSYSSARNEQFF
CDR3 DNA: TGTGCCAGCAGTTACTCTAGCGCCCGCAATGAGCAGTTCTTC
clone size: -
D gene: -
J gene: TRBJ2-1
V gene: TRBV6-5

CDR3 protein: CAWSVTAGQYF
CDR3 DNA: TGTGCCTGGAGTGTAACGGCGGGGCAGTACTTC
clone size: -
D gene: -
J gene: TRBJ2-7
V gene: TRBV30